Shown below are 24 T cell receptor delta chains from a single sample sequenced in a study of gamma-delta chains in newborns, infants, children. TCRdb re-called the reads via CATT. The table has 3,500 to 4,000 delta-chain clones, roughly 4.5% seen once; the top ten hold about 5.6%. Specimen: blood. Source of these receptors: a child who was a newborn, infant or young child, either healthy, febrile or measles-vaccinated (not recorded which).

This clone was counted a few times. TCRdb shows a much larger clone's protein in place of this DNA's translation, and the two differ at residue 7, likely through a read error; the protein shown is translated from the DNA. The rearrangement links TRDV2 to TRDJ1; TRDD3 agrees at 7 bases. V was clipped by 4 bases and J by 1 base; unmatched bases: 8. Germline V gene sequence: CDR1 GEAIGNYY, CDR2 EKD. This CDR3 is built from 15 residues. CDR3 in amino acids: CACDLLRDTTDKLIF. CDR3 nucleotides: TGTGCCTGTGATCTACTGCGGGATACCACCGATAAACTCATCTTT.

Turning to this clone: A much larger clone differs from this one at a single base, so this may be a read error. The sample carries other DNA sequences with the same CDR3. The V and J genes are TRDV2 and TRDJ1; 7 bases map to TRDD3. The CDR3 consists of 14 residues. Germline-derived CDR1 and CDR2 are GEAIGNYY and EKD. The CDR3 region is CACDILGETDKLIF. The CDR3 DNA follows: TGCGCCTGTGACATCTTGGGGGAGACCGATAAACTCATCTTT.

A remark on this clone: Just one base apart from a much larger clone, this may be a read error. Other DNA sequences of this sample code for an identical CDR3. This chain joins TRDV2 and TRDJ2; 8 nucleotides agree with TRDD3. The length of the CDR3 is 15 residues. CDR1 is GEAIGNYY, CDR2 EKD, per germline. CDR3 nucleotide sequence: TGTGCCTGCGACACCTGGGGGACTTTGACAGCACAACTCTTCTTT. Its protein product is CACDTWGTLTAQLFF.

This clone is large. The sample carries other DNA sequences with the same CDR3. V usage is TRDV2 and J usage is TRDJ1; 11 bases agree with TRDD3. The trim removed 0 bases at V and 1 base at J, leaving 3 bases unmatched. The CDR3 is 16 amino acids. Germline V gives CDR1 GEAIGNYY, CDR2 EKD. The CDR3, as DNA: TGTGCCTGTGACACCGTGGGGGATACGCGCACCGATAAACTCATCTTT. Its protein is CACDTVGDTRTDKLIF.

The genes are TRDV2 and TRDJ1; 11 nucleotides match TRDD3. There are 19 residues in the CDR3. V trimming: 5 bases; J trimming: 2 bases; junction bases outside the gene matches: 18. CDR1 is GEAIGNYY and CDR2 is EKD in the germline V gene. The CDR3 loop reads CACGGPLGDNSHWTDKLIF. CDR3 nucleotide sequence: TGTGCCTGTGGGGGGCCACTGGGGGATAATAGCCATTGGACCGATAAACTCATCTTT.

This clone is deemed medium-sized (0.01 to 0.1%). At one boundary the junction diverges from the germline segment, which might be a read error. The rearrangement uses TRDV2 and TRDJ3; 11 positions match TRDD3. Germline V gene lookup returns CDR1 GEAIGNYY and CDR2 EKD. The CDR3 runs to 19 residues. CDR3 bases: TGTGCCTGTGACACCGTACTGGGGGATAGCTCCTGGGACACCCGACAGAAGTTTTTC. Translated, it gives CACDTVLGDSSWDTRQKFF.

This clone was recorded a few times. This could be a read error, since a much larger clone is one nucleotide away. The V call is TRDV2, the J call TRDJ1, with 9 bases identical to TRDD3. From germline, CDR1 is GEAIGNYY and CDR2 EKD. The CDR3 is made up of 20 amino acids. The DNA of the CDR3 is TGTGCCTGTGACGACTTAACTGGGGGACGCGGGGGGAGTCACACCGATAGACTCATCTTT. Its translation: CACDDLTGGRGGSHTDRLIF.

The chain has TRDV2 and TRDJ1; TRDD3 matches 8 bases. CDR3 length: 20 residues. V was pared by 3 bases and J by 0 bases, with 20 bases of the junction left unmatched. Germline V gene sequence: CDR1 GEAIGNYY, CDR2 EKD. DNA of the CDR3: TGTGCCTGTGACGTTGTTAAGGGTACTGGGGGGCAGAAGTACACCGATAAACTCATCTTT. Translating it yields CACDVVKGTGGQKYTDKLIF.

With respect to this clone: Just one base apart from a much larger clone, this may be a read error. The gene calls are TRDV2 and TRDJ1; 7 bases are a match to TRDD3. From germline, CDR1 is GEAIGNYY and CDR2 EKD. This CDR3 comprises 17 residues. With 5 bases clipped from V and 3 bases from J, the junction kept 17 bases outside the gene matches. The CDR3 spells CACVVLGAPKEADKLIF. The DNA of the CDR3 is TGTGCCTGTGTTGTGCTGGGGGCCCCCAAGGAGGCCGATAAACTCATCTTT.

This clone was observed a handful of times. The protein held in TCRdb is that of a much larger clone and does not match this DNA's translation at residue 11, likely because of a read error; the protein shown is translated from the DNA. The J gene is TRDJ1, the V gene TRDV2, with D perhaps matching TRDD3 (6 bases). V was cut by 3 bases and J by 3 bases, with 19 bases left in between. The CDR3 covers 16 residues. CDR1 GEAIGNYY and CDR2 EKD come from the germline V gene. The CDR3 loop reads CACDVVGARYADKLIF. CDR3 nucleotides: TGTGCCTGTGACGTGGTGGGGGCTCGGTACGCCGATAAACTCATCTTT.

This clone was seen a handful of times. This clone may be a read error of a much larger clone one base away. The chain uses TRDV2 and TRDJ1; no firm D call. Germline CDR1 GEAIGNYY, CDR2 EKD. This CDR3 region has 18 residues. V lost 1 base, J lost 1 base, and 21 bases lay in between. The CDR3 protein is CACDTAETPPAITDKLIF. CDR3 DNA: TGTGCCTGTGACACGGCCGAGACTCCTCCGGCTATCACCGATAAACTCATCTTT.

This clone qualifies as medium-sized. V is TRDV2 and J is TRDJ1; 9 bases are a match to TRDD3. This CDR3 is built from 16 residues. The germline CDR1 and CDR2 sequences are GEAIGNYY and EKD. With V trimmed by 0 bases and J by 4 bases, 8 bases remained unmatched. The CDR3 region has the DNA TGTGCCTGTGACACCGTTGGGGGATATTCTGGCGATAAACTCATCTTT. Translating gives CACDTVGGYSGDKLIF.

This clone occurred a few times. The V and J genes are TRDV2 and TRDJ3; TRDD3 agrees at 10 bases. CDR1 GEAIGNYY and CDR2 EKD come from the germline V gene. The trim removed 3 bases at V and 0 bases at J, leaving 10 bases unmatched. The CDR3 runs to 20 residues. CDR3 loop: CACDSLGDDPSSWDTRQMFF. The CDR3, as DNA: TGTGCCTGTGACTCACTGGGGGATGATCCGAGCTCCTGGGACACCCGACAGATGTTTTTC.

A remark on this clone: This may be a read error: a much more frequent sequence differs by one nucleotide. The J gene is TRDJ3, the V gene TRDV2; TRDD3 might be the D (6 bases). Germline CDR1 GEAIGNYY, CDR2 EKD. CDR3 length: 19 residues. Here the CDR3 reads CACDTWGSDSSWGTRQMFF. CDR3 in DNA: TGTGCCTGTGACACCTGGGGATCGGATAGCTCCTGGGGCACCCGACAGATGTTTTTC.

Remarks on this clone: It is likely a read error: a sequence one base away is far more abundant. V is TRDV2 and J is TRDJ1; 13 nucleotides match TRDD3. The germline V gene encodes CDR1 GEAIGNYY and CDR2 EKD. The V gene end was trimmed by 3 bases and the J gene end by 1 base; junction bases not matched to a gene: 7. The CDR3 sequence is 17 residues long. CDR3 DNA: TGTGCCTGTGACTATGTACTGGGGGATACGATCACCGATAAACTCATCTTT. This gives the protein CACDYVLGDTITDKLIF.

This sequence joins TRDV2 and TRDJ3; TRDD3 matches 7 bases. Per germline, CDR1 GEAIGNYY and CDR2 EKD. The CDR3 has 18 amino acids. After removal of 0 bases from V and 2 bases from J, the junction contained 6 bases not matched to a gene. In nucleotides, the CDR3 is TGTGCCTGTGACACCGTGGATACGCGGCCCTGGGACACCCGACAGATGTTTTTC. It yields the protein CACDTVDTRPWDTRQMFF.

By sample share, this clone is medium-sized. Other DNA sequences in the sample encode the same CDR3. The J gene is TRDJ1, the V gene TRDV2; D is undetermined. Germline V gives CDR1 GEAIGNYY, CDR2 EKD. The CDR3 totals 13 residues. V was trimmed by 3 bases and J by 5 bases, leaving 12 bases between them. The CDR3 sequence: CACDPLTGDKLIF. In nucleotides, the CDR3 is TGTGCCTGTGACCCCCTTACGGGGGATAAACTCATCTTT.

This clone is classed as large (0.1 to 1%). Different DNA sequences within this sample yield the same CDR3. The chain uses TRDV2 and TRDJ1; D gene ambiguous. From germline, CDR1 is GEAIGNYY and CDR2 EKD. With 3 bases removed from V and 0 bases from J, the gap between germline ends came to 16 bases. This CDR3 region has 16 residues. This CDR3 is CACDQVSRTDTDKLIF. In nucleotides, the CDR3 is TGTGCCTGTGACCAAGTTAGCCGGACGGACACCGATAAACTCATCTTT.

Relative to its sample, this clone is large. Within the sample, other DNA sequences also encode this same CDR3. The chain carries TRDV2 and TRDJ3; 8 bases fit TRDD3. Germline V gives CDR1 GEAIGNYY, CDR2 EKD. CDR3 length equals 17 residues. J was trimmed by 5 bases and V by 0 bases; bases with no gene match: 5. CDR3 loop: CACDTAGGTRDTRQMFF. CDR3 nucleotides: TGTGCCTGTGACACCGCTGGGGGAACCCGGGACACCCGACAGATGTTTTTC.

By share, this clone ranks as medium-sized. The V call is TRDV2, the J call TRDJ3; 13 nucleotides align to TRDD3. The junction had 10 bases not matched to a gene; V was cut back by 3 bases and J by 0 bases. There are 21 residues in the CDR3. From germline, CDR1 is GEAIGNYY and CDR2 EKD. The CDR3 reads CACDQLGDTKDSSWDTRQMFF. DNA of the CDR3: TGTGCCTGTGACCAACTGGGGGATACGAAGGACAGCTCCTGGGACACCCGACAGATGTTTTTC.

This clone was detected only a few times. The protein that TCRdb holds for this DNA derives from a much larger clone and differs from the translated DNA at residue 6, which likely indicates a read error; the protein shown here is translated from the DNA. The V gene is TRDV2, the J gene TRDJ1; TRDD3 might be the D (5 bases). Germline CDR1 is GEAIGNYY and CDR2 is EKD. V was cut by 3 bases and J by 0 bases, with 13 bases left in between. The CDR3 consists of 15 residues. For the CDR3, the DNA is TGTGCCTGTGACTCCGCGGGGGGTTACACCGATAAACTCATCTTT. Encoded protein: CACDSAGGYTDKLIF.

In its sample, this clone is large (0.1 to 1%). This sequence joins TRDV2 and TRDJ1; 7 positions match TRDD3. CDR3 length: 17 amino acids. The V gene's germline CDR1 is GEAIGNYY and CDR2 EKD. Unmatched junction bases numbered 12, after V lost 0 bases and J lost 3 bases. The CDR3 DNA reads as TGTGCCTGTGACACCGTTTGGTCGGGGGATTCTTCCGATAAACTCATCTTT. Translated, it gives CACDTVWSGDSSDKLIF.

A remark on this clone: The TCRdb protein comes from a much larger clone and disagrees with this DNA's translation at residue 8, likely due to a read error; the protein given here is derived from the DNA. This chain joins TRDV2 and TRDJ1; the match to TRDD3 covers 7 bases. With 1 base clipped from V and 4 bases from J, the junction kept 11 bases outside the gene matches. This CDR3 is 16 amino acids long. The germline V gene has CDR1 GEAIGNYY and CDR2 EKD. CDR3 loop: CACDTLGALRNDKLIF. DNA of the CDR3: TGTGCCTGTGACACTCTGGGGGCTTTAAGGAACGATAAACTCATCTTT.

The rearrangement uses TRDV2 and TRDJ1, with 12 bases aligning to TRDD3. CDR3 length: 22 amino acids. CDR1 is GEAIGNYY and CDR2 is EKD in the germline V gene. V lost 0 bases and J lost 3; bases outside the gene matches: 22. The CDR3 region is CACDTVPFPVLGDTRGPDKLIF. In DNA form, the CDR3 reads TGTGCCTGTGACACCGTGCCGTTCCCCGTACTGGGGGATACACGAGGGCCCGATAAACTCATCTTT.